Below, 19 T cell receptor beta chains from the same sample are listed, as sequenced in a study of OX40 agonist ivuxolimab in advanced cancers. Repertoires were generated with immunoSEQ multiplex PCR, while TCRdb's copy carries only in-frame clones and drops some. Here the sample spans about 37,000 clones, roughly 90% being singletons. The sample consisted of CD4+ or CD8+ T cells sorted from blood, taken in a trial of the OX40 agonist ivuxolimab. The origin of the receptors is an adult with an advanced solid tumor such as melanoma, head and neck, liver or kidney cancer.

The chain links TRBV5-6 to TRBJ2-2, with no clear D. This CDR3 region has 13 residues. The germline CDR1 and CDR2 sequences are SGHDT and YYEEEE. Trimming removed 4 bases from V and 8 bases from J, with 12 bases in between. The CDR3 region has the DNA TGTGCCAGCAGCCCCGCCACATTAGGGGAGCTGTTTTTT. It codes for CASSPATLGELFF.

This chain uses TRBV7-6 with TRBJ1-2; perhaps TRBD1 as D (5 bases). The germline gives CDR1 SGHVS, CDR2 FNYEAQ. V lost 5 bases, J lost 3 bases, and 13 bases lay in between. The CDR3 sequence is 14 residues long. CDR3 region: CASSRWDGDYGYTF. DNA of the CDR3: TGTGCCAGCAGCCGGTGGGACGGAGACTATGGCTACACCTTC.

The V gene is TRBV2, the J gene TRBJ1-2; tentative D call: TRBD1 (5 bases). Germline V gene sequence: CDR1 SNHLY, CDR2 FYNNEI. The germline V and J ends were trimmed by 4 bases and 6 bases, with 15 bases remaining between them. The CDR3 length is 14 residues. The DNA for the CDR3 is TGTGCCAGCAGTGGAACGACGGGGGTAGATGGCTACACCTTC. Its translation: CASSGTTGVDGYTF. Full variable domain (outside the CDR3, taken from reference TRBV2 and TRBJ1-2): EPEVTQTPSHQVTQMGQEVILRCVPISNHLYFYWYRQILGQKVEFLVSFYNNEISEKSEIFDDQFSVERPDGSNFTLKIRSTKLEDSAMYFCASSGTTGVDGYTFGSGTRLTVV.

This chain uses TRBV7-9 with TRBJ1-5; D is unclear. This CDR3 region has 12 residues. The germline CDR1 and CDR2 sequences are SEHNR and FQNEAQ (reference sequence). V was pared by 1 base and J by 6 bases, with 4 bases between. The CDR3 reads CASSLGPQPQHF. CDR3 DNA sequence: TGTGCCAGCAGCTTAGGTCCTCAGCCCCAGCATTTT.

J is TRBJ1-5 and V is TRBV5-1; D uncertain. The CDR3 runs 13 residues. The germline CDR1 and CDR2 sequences are SGHRS and YFSETQ. Trimming pared 4 bases from V and 4 bases from J, leaving 9 bases between. This CDR3 reads CASSETGNQPQHF. The CDR3 DNA is TGCGCCAGCAGCGAGACCGGGAATCAGCCCCAGCATTTT.

This clone was observed a few times. The chain has TRBV6-8 and TRBJ1-5; no reliable D call. Germline V gives CDR1 MNHGY, CDR2 SAAAGT. V was clipped by 5 bases and J by 0 bases, with 5 bases between them. The CDR3 loop spans 13 amino acids. The CDR3 nucleotides are TGTGCCAGCAGTGACAATAGCAATCAGCCCCAGCATTTT. It specifies CASSDNSNQPQHF.

The rearrangement links TRBV27 to TRBJ2-7; D remains ambiguous. Trimming removed 3 bases at V and 5 bases at J, with 5 bases between. Germline assignment: CDR1 MNHEY and CDR2 SMNVEV (reference sequence). The CDR3 has 11 residues. CDR3 sequence (DNA): TGTGCCAGCAGTTTTGCAAACGAGCAGTACTTC. The encoded protein is CASSFANEQYF.

The rearrangement links TRBV12-5 to TRBJ2-7, with 12 nucleotides matching TRBD2. The germline V gene encodes CDR1 LGHNT and CDR2 FRNRAP. J was trimmed by 0 bases and V by 1 base; bases with no gene match: 7. CDR3 length: 18 amino acids. The chain's CDR3 is CASGLETSGSLSSYEQYF. CDR3 DNA sequence: TGTGCTAGTGGTTTGGAGACTAGCGGGAGCCTGAGCTCCTACGAGCAGTACTTC.

This chain connects TRBV30 to TRBJ2-1, with D possibly TRBD2 on 7 matching bases. V lost 4 bases, J lost 9 bases, and 16 bases lay in between. CDR3 length: 13 residues. The V gene's germline CDR1 is GTSNPN and CDR2 SVGIG (reference sequence). The DNA for the CDR3 is TGTGCCTGGACTATCGGGGGGCAACGTGAGCAGTTCTTC. As protein: CAWTIGGQREQFF.

V is TRBV27 and J is TRBJ1-2, with 7 bases fitting TRBD1. This CDR3 has 14 residues. Germline V gene sequence: CDR1 MNHEY, CDR2 SMNVEV (reference sequence). Trimming at V came to 5 bases and at J to 1 base, leaving 4 bases not matched to a gene. Written as DNA, the CDR3 is TGTGCCAGCAGTGAGGGGGCGGGTAACTATGGCTACACCTTC. Its protein product is CASSEGAGNYGYTF.

The chain is built from TRBV6-5 and TRBJ2-7; 11 bases map to TRBD2. With V trimmed by 6 bases and J by 5 bases, 6 bases remained unmatched. The V gene's germline CDR1 is MNHEY and CDR2 SVGAGI. This CDR3 has 14 amino acids. The CDR3 here is CASRLSGGADEQYF. As DNA, the CDR3 is TGTGCCAGCAGGCTTAGCGGGGGGGCTGACGAGCAGTACTTC.

The rearrangement uses TRBV27 and TRBJ2-1, with D tentatively TRBD1 (6 bases). V was pared by 4 bases and J by 10 bases, with 14 bases between. The length of the CDR3 is 13 residues. Germline CDR1 reads MNHEY; CDR2 reads SMNVEV (reference sequence). As DNA, the CDR3 is TGTGCCAGCAGTTACGGACAGTTTTGGGAGCAGTTCTTC. It yields the protein CASSYGQFWEQFF.

The CDR3 DNA follows: TGTGCCAGCAGTGCGGGGGGCGAGTTCAATGGCTACACCTTC. Translation gives CASSAGGEFNGYTF. The chain couples TRBV27 to TRBJ1-2; maybe TRBD1 (6 bases). Germline assignment: CDR1 MNHEY and CDR2 SMNVEV (reference sequence). V lost 5 bases, J lost 6 bases, and 16 bases lay in between. This CDR3 region has 14 residues.

The V call is TRBV29-1, the J call TRBJ1-1, with D uncertain. The V and J ends lost 7 bases and 5 bases respectively, with 5 bases between them. Germline V lookup: CDR1 SQVTM, CDR2 ANQGSEA. The CDR3 sequence is 9 residues long. Here the CDR3 reads CSGGTEAFF. In nucleotides, the CDR3 is TGCAGCGGCGGAACTGAAGCTTTCTTT.

This clone has just one count. V gene TRBV27 combines with J gene TRBJ2-1; 8 bases are a match to TRBD1. Germline V CDR1 and CDR2: MNHEY, SMNVEV (reference sequence). V was clipped by 2 bases and J by 2 bases; unmatched bases: 5. The CDR3 is 16 amino acids. The DNA of the CDR3 is TGTGCCAGCAGTTTAGGGGGGACAGGAGCCTACAATGAGCAGTTCTTC. It yields the protein CASSLGGTGAYNEQFF.

V is TRBV19 and J is TRBJ1-1; D unclear. Trimming stripped 7 bases from V and 2 bases from J, with 14 bases between. The length of the CDR3 is 14 residues. Germline CDR1 and CDR2: LNHDA and SQIVND (reference sequence). CDR3 DNA: TGTGCCAGTATCTCAGTGATAGGAAACACTGAAGCTTTCTTT. Amino acid sequence: CASISVIGNTEAFF.

The chain links TRBV4-3 to TRBJ2-1, with a weak D call TRBD2 (6 bases). The CDR3 runs 17 residues. From germline, CDR1 is LGHNA and CDR2 YSLEER. V gave up 0 bases and J gave up 0 bases, with 12 bases separating them. CDR3 amino acids: CASSQDTEGSSYNEQFF. The DNA of the CDR3 is TGCGCCAGCAGCCAAGATACGGAGGGGAGCTCCTACAATGAGCAGTTCTTC.

This chain links TRBV5-4 with TRBJ2-7, with D perhaps matching TRBD2 (6 bases). Deletions cut 0 bases from V and 3 bases from J, with 10 bases between. The CDR3 is 14 amino acids. Germline V gene data show CDR1 as SGHNT and CDR2 as YYREEE (reference sequence). CDR3 in amino acids: CASSLVAGNYEQYF. The CDR3 nucleotides are TGTGCCAGCAGCTTGGTGGCGGGGAACTACGAGCAGTACTTC.

With regard to this clone: Other DNA sequences within the sample encode an identical CDR3. CDR3 in DNA: TGTGCCAGTAGTATTGGGACAGGGCCCGGAAACACCATATATTTT. The encoded protein is CASSIGTGPGNTIYF. V and J are TRBV19 and TRBJ1-3, with 9 bases fitting TRBD1. The V gene's germline CDR1 is LNHDA and CDR2 SQIVND (reference sequence). CDR3 length: 15 residues. V shed 3 bases, J shed 4 bases, and the junction held 4 bases outside the gene matches.